This TCR beta chain stems from a study of blood T cell repertoires in COVID-19. Turning to the study itself: Donors in the United States, Italy and Spain gave samples during acute or convalescent COVID-19. Sources were T cells, B-cell-depleted T cells, or PBMCs; the material itself was cDNA or gDNA.

Across 24 US areas, participants ranged in age from about 18 to 89 years. The study assigned cohorts using participant-reported clinical history. Only in-frame clones appear in the TCRdb table, and some are missing; sequencing was by immunoSEQ multiplex PCR. Counted here are under 150,000 clones, around four fifths occurring once; the ten biggest clones make up around 6.5%. Sequencing used PBMCs or T cells enriched from blood (not recorded which). The sequence was obtained from a woman in her 40s who had recovered from COVID-19.

For the CDR3, the DNA is TGTGCCAGCGCGACAAACCGGGACAGTTCGACCTACGAGCAGTACTTC. It encodes CASATNRDSSTYEQYF. This sequence joins TRBV3-1 (or the pseudogene TRBV3-2) and TRBJ2-7, with TRBD1 matching 7 bases. CDR1 and CDR2 from the germline V gene are LGHDT and YNNKEL (reference sequence). With 8 bases clipped from V and 2 bases from J, the junction kept 15 bases outside the gene matches. The CDR3 extends over 16 amino acids.